This T cell receptor beta chain was documented in a study of cytomegalovirus exposure and HLA in healthy donors. The CDR3 covers 15 residues. Losses at the gene ends were 3 bases for V and 1 base for J; bases not matched to a gene: 2. CDR1 is SNHLY, CDR2 FYNNEI, per germline. Vbeta (60) and Jbeta (13) primers were used in the PCR. Sequencing was performed with immunoSEQ multiplex PCR; in TCRdb, only in-frame clones are kept and a portion is missing. In the table there are 200,000 to 250,000 clones, 70% of which are singletons. This clone has a single count. This sequence originates from a man in his forties in good health and CMV-seropositive. The sequencing input was PBMCs. The J gene is TRBJ1-1, the V gene TRBV2; TRBD1 matches 10 bases. CDR3 DNA: TGTGCCAGCAGTGACAGACAGGGGGCGAACACTGAAGCTTTCTTT. This translates into CASSDRQGANTEAFF. Full variable domain (rest looked up from reference TRBV2 and TRBJ1-1): EPEVTQTPSHQVTQMGQEVILRCVPISNHLYFYWYRQILGQKVEFLVSFYNNEISEKSEIFDDQFSVERPDGSNFTLKIRSTKLEDSAMYFCASSDRQGANTEAFFGQGTRLTVV.